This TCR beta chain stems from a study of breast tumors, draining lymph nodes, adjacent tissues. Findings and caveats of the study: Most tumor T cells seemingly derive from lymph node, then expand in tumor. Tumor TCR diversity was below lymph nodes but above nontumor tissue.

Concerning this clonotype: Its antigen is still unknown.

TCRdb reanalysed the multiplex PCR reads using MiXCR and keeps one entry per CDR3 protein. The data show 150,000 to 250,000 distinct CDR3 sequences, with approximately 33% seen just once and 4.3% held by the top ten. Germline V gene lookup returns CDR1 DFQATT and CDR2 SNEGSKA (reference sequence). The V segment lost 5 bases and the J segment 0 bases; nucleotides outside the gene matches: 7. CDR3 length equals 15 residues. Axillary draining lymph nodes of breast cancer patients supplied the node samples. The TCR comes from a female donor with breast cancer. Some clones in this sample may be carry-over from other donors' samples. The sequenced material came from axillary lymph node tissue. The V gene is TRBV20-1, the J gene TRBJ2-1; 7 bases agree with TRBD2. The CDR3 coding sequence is TGCAGTGCTCAAGTAGGCGGGAGCTCCTACAATGAGCAGTTCTTC. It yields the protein CSAQVGGSSYNEQFF.